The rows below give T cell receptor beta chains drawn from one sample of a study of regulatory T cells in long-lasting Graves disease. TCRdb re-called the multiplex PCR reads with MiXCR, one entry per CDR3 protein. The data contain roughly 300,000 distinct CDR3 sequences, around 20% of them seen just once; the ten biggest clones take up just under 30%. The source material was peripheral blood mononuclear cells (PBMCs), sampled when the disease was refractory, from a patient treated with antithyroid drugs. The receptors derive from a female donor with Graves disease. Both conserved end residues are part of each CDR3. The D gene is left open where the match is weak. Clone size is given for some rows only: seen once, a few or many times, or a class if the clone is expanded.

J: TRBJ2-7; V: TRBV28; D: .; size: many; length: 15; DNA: TGTGCCAGCAGTCGCCGGGATCCTAGCGCCTACGAGCAGTACTTC; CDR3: CASSRRDPSAYEQYF
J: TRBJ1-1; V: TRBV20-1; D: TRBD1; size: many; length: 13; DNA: TGCAGTGCCAAACAGGGGGCGATCCCTGAAGCTTTCTTT; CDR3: CSAKQGAIPEAFF
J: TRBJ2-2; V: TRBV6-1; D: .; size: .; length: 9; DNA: TGTGCCTGGACCGGGGAGCTGTTTTTT; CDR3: CAWTGELFF
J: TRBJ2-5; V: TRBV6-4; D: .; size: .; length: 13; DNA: TGTGCCAGCAGTGTTTGGGTAGGGGAGACCCAGTACTTC; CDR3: CASSVWVGETQYF
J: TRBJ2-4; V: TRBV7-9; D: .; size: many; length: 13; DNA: TGTGCCAGCAGCCCCTCCGCGGGCACCATTCAGTACTTC; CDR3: CASSPSAGTIQYF
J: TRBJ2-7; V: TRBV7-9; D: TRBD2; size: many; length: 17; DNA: TGTGCCAGCGGGTCCCGGGGGGGTCGAAGGGCTACCTACGAGCAGTACTTC; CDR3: CASGSRGGRRATYEQYF
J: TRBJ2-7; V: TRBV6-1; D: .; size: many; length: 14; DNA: TGTGCCAGCAGTGAAGTCTACCTATTAGCCGAGCAGTACTTC; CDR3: CASSEVYLLAEQYF
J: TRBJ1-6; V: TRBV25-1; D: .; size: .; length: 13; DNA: TGTGCCAGCAGCCGGGACGCTAATTCACCCCTCCACTTT; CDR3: CASSRDANSPLHF
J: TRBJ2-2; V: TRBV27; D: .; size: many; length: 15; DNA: TGTGCCAGCAGTTGGGAAGCGGGTCCCACCGGGGAGCTGTTTTTT; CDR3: CASSWEAGPTGELFF
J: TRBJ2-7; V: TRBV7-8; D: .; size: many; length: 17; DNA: TGTGCCAGCAGCTTACTGGGGCTAGCGCGACACTCCTACGAGCAGTACTTC; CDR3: CASSLLGLARHSYEQYF
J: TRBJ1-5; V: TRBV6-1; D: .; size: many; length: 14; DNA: TGTGCCAGCCGGACCCCGGTCCTCGGGCAGCCCCAGCATTTT; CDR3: CASRTPVLGQPQHF
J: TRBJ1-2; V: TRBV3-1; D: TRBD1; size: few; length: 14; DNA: TGTGCCAGCAGCCCCTTAAGGGGGCCCGGTGGCTACACCTTC; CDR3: CASSPLRGPGGYTF
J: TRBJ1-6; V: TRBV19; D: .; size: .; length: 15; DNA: TGTGCCAGTAGTCTAGGTGGGGACTATAATTCACCCCTCCACTTT; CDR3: CASSLGGDYNSPLHF
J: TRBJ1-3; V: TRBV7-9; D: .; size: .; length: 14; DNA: TGTGCCAGCAGCTTATCAGCGCCAGTGGACACCATATATTTT; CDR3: CASSLSAPVDTIYF
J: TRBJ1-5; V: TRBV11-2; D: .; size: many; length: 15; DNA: TGTGCCAGCTCGGTCAGGGTAGGTTCGAGTCAGCCCCAGCATTTT; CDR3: CASSVRVGSSQPQHF
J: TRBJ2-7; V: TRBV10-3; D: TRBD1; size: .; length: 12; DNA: TGTGCCACCCAGACAGGGTACCGCGAGCAGTACTTC; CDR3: CATQTGYREQYF
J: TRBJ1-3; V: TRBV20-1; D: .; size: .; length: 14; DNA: TGCAGTGCTAGACAGGGTCCGGGGGGAAACACCATATATTTT; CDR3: CSARQGPGGNTIYF
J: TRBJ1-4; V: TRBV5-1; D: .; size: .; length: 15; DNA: TGCGCCAGCAGCTTAGGACAGTATCGGTCGGAAAAACTGTTTTTT; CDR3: CASSLGQYRSEKLFF
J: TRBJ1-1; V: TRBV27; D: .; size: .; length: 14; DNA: TGTGCCAGCATCCCCATTGGGGGACTTCCTAAAGCTTTCTTT; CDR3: CASIPIGGLPKAFF
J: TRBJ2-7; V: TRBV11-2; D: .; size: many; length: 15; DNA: TGTGCCAGCAGCTTAGATGTCCGGGAGTTGGACGAGCAGTACTTC; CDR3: CASSLDVRELDEQYF
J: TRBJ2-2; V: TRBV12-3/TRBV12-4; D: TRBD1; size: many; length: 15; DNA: TGTGCCAGCAGTTGGGGACAGATACCCGCCGGGGAGCTGTTTTTT; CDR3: CASSWGQIPAGELFF
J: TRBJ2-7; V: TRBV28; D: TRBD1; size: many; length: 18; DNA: TGTGCCAGCAGTTTAGGGACACTAGGGGGCCCCAGCCCCTACGAGCAGTACTTC; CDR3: CASSLGTLGGPSPYEQYF
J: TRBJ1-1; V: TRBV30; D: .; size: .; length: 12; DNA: TGTGCCTGGAGTGTGGGGAACACTGAAGCTTTCTTT; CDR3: CAWSVGNTEAFF